The 19 T cell receptor beta chains below come from one sample, sequenced in a study of OX40 agonist ivuxolimab in advanced cancers. Repertoires were generated with immunoSEQ multiplex PCR, while TCRdb's copy carries only in-frame clones and drops some. The table lists 25,000 to 30,000 clones, approximately 84% of them singletons. The sequencing used CD4+ or CD8+ T cells sorted from blood, collected in a trial of the OX40 agonist ivuxolimab. The origin of the receptors is an adult with an advanced solid tumor such as melanoma, head and neck, liver or kidney cancer.

By sample share, this clone is medium-sized. The genes are TRBV28 and TRBJ2-5, with D possibly called TRBD1 or TRBD2 (5 bases each). Per germline, CDR1 MDHEN and CDR2 SYDVKM. V lost 5 bases and J 4 bases, leaving 14 bases between the germline ends. CDR3 length: 14 residues. The CDR3 coding sequence is TGTGCCAGCAGTCAAGGGACGGATACAGAGACCCAGTACTTC. Encoded protein: CASSQGTDTETQYF.

DNA of the CDR3: TGCGCCAGCAGCCCGTGGGGTAACACAGATACGCAGTATTTT. This sequence encodes CASSPWGNTDTQYF. V usage is TRBV5-1 and J usage is TRBJ2-3; D gene unclear. The CDR3 loop spans 14 amino acids. V was clipped by 4 bases and J by 2 bases, with 11 bases between them. The germline CDR1 and CDR2 sequences are SGHRS and YFSETQ.

J is TRBJ2-1 and V is TRBV27, with D maybe TRBD2 (6 bases). Looked up from germline, CDR1 is MNHEY and CDR2 is SMNVEV (reference sequence). The CDR3 contains 14 residues. The V gene lost 4 bases and the J gene lost 6 bases, with 13 bases spanning the gap. DNA for the CDR3: TGTGCCAGCAGTTCCGGGACTTTTGGCAATGAGCAGTTCTTC. The encoded protein is CASSSGTFGNEQFF.

This clone was found a few times. The genes are TRBV27 and TRBJ2-7; D gene uncertain. Germline V CDR1 and CDR2: MNHEY, SMNVEV (reference sequence). There are 12 residues in the CDR3. V was trimmed by 8 bases and J by 4 bases, leaving 12 bases between them. CDR3 sequence reads: CASGSVMYEQYF. CDR3 sequence (DNA): TGTGCCAGCGGGTCGGTTATGTACGAGCAGTACTTC.

This rearrangement joins TRBV18 to TRBJ2-7, with D possibly TRBD1 on 6 matching bases. The CDR3 has 16 residues. V lost 0 bases and J lost 2, with 14 bases in between. CDR1 KGHSH and CDR2 LQKENI come from the germline V gene. In DNA, the CDR3 is TGTGCCAGCTCACCACCCGCCCAGGGGAGCCCCTACGAGCAGTACTTC. It is translated as CASSPPAQGSPYEQYF.

This rearrangement joins TRBV28 to TRBJ2-5; 8 bases align to TRBD2. J lost 1 base, V lost 5 bases, and 9 bases had no gene match. Germline loops: CDR1 MDHEN, CDR2 SYDVKM. This CDR3 is 16 amino acids long. CDR3 residues: CASSPPRGGIQETQYF. CDR3 bases: TGTGCCAGCAGTCCCCCCCGGGGGGGTATCCAAGAGACCCAGTACTTC.

In the case of this clone: An end of the junction differs from the germline gene, which may be a read error. V is TRBV27 and J is TRBJ2-7, with 9 bases identical to TRBD2. This CDR3 is built from 15 residues. Germline CDR1 reads MNHEY; CDR2 reads SMNVEV (reference sequence). The CDR3: CANSLSASGAYEQYF. The CDR3 DNA reads as TGTGCCAACAGTTTATCGGCTAGCGGGGCCTACGAGCAGTACTTC.

Notes on this clone: The same CDR3 can be traced to other DNA sequences in this sample. J is TRBJ2-1 and V is TRBV27, with TRBD2 as a possible D gene (5 bases). The CDR3 is made up of 13 amino acids. Deletions cut 2 bases from V and 3 bases from J, with 5 bases between. Germline V gene data show CDR1 as MNHEY and CDR2 as SMNVEV (reference sequence). CDR3 loop: CASSLGGYNEQFF. The CDR3 DNA is TGTGCCAGCAGTTTAGGAGGCTACAATGAGCAGTTCTTC.

The chain couples TRBV27 to TRBJ2-7; a possible D gene is TRBD1 (5 bases). Germline CDR1 and CDR2: MNHEY and SMNVEV (reference sequence). Trimming took 6 bases from V and 2 from J, leaving 14 bases between them. The CDR3 length is 14 residues. In DNA, the CDR3 is TGTGCCAGCAGCGCCCAGGGTCCTACCTACGAGCAGTACTTC. It yields the protein CASSAQGPTYEQYF.

This chain joins TRBV5-6 and TRBJ2-7, with a weak D call TRBD1 (5 bases). The CDR3 is made up of 16 amino acids. Germline CDR1 SGHDT, CDR2 YYEEEE. The V gene lost 2 bases and the J gene lost 4 bases, with 19 bases spanning the gap. The CDR3 nucleotides read TGTGCCAGCAGCTTAATCCAGGGCTCCCTATTTTACGAGCAGTACTTC. This translates into CASSLIQGSLFYEQYF.

V and J are TRBV19 and TRBJ1-2, with a weak D call TRBD1 (5 bases). Trimming shortened V by 4 bases and J by 4 bases, and 13 bases separated the two germline ends. Germline V CDR1 and CDR2: LNHDA, SQIVND (reference sequence). This CDR3 spans 14 amino acids. The DNA for the CDR3 is TGTGCCAGTAGTAGCGCGGCAGGGTCCTATGGCTACACCTTC. Translated, it gives CASSSAAGSYGYTF.

The V call is TRBV7-8, the J call TRBJ2-7; D is possibly TRBD1 or TRBD2 (5 bases each). This CDR3 comprises 14 residues. Germline V CDR1 and CDR2: SGHVS, FQNEAQ. Between the trimmed V and J ends, which lost 4 bases and 2 bases, there was a span of 12 bases. CDR3 bases: TGTGCCAGCAGCTCCTACGGGACGGCCTACGAGCAGTACTTC. It yields the protein CASSSYGTAYEQYF.

The chain recombines TRBV19 with TRBJ2-7, with 9 bases identical to TRBD1. Per the germline V gene, CDR1 is LNHDA and CDR2 is SQIVND (reference sequence). The CDR3 runs to 15 residues. Germline trimming cut 3 bases from V and 3 bases from J; bases unmatched to any gene: 6. The CDR3 DNA is TGTGCCAGTAGTATCTCCGGGACAGGGTACTACGAGCAGTACTTC. Encoded protein: CASSISGTGYYEQYF.

This chain joins TRBV7-6 and TRBJ2-7; possibly TRBD1 for D (6 bases). CDR1 is SGHVS and CDR2 is FNYEAQ in the germline V gene. The CDR3 runs to 14 residues. V was trimmed by 1 base and J by 2 bases, leaving 9 bases between them. CDR3 residues: CASSLETGTYEQYF. The CDR3 bases are TGTGCCAGCAGCTTAGAGACAGGAACCTACGAGCAGTACTTC.

The chain has TRBV11-2 and TRBJ1-2; D uncertain. The CDR3 covers 14 residues. Looked up from germline, CDR1 is SGHAT and CDR2 is FQNNGV. Trimming pared 7 bases from V and 4 bases from J, leaving 16 bases between. The CDR3 coding sequence is TGTGCCAGCACCAAAGCTGGCAGCAGCTATGGCTACACCTTC. This gives the protein CASTKAGSSYGYTF.

V usage is TRBV7-8 and J usage is TRBJ1-5; D unresolved. The CDR3 totals 15 residues. The germline V gene has CDR1 SGHVS and CDR2 FQNEAQ. Trimming stripped 0 bases from V and 1 base from J, with 7 bases between. CDR3 in amino acids: CASSLAWGSNQPQHF. CDR3 DNA sequence: TGTGCCAGCAGCTTAGCTTGGGGAAGCAATCAGCCCCAGCATTTT. The full variable domain, its missing parts supplied by reference TRBV7-8 and TRBJ1-5, is GAGVSQSPRYKVAKRGQDVALRCDPISGHVSLFWYQQALGQGPEFLTYFQNEAQLDKSGLPSDRFFAERPEGSVSTLKIQRTQQEDSAVYLCASSLAWGSNQPQHFGDGTRLSIL.

The genes are TRBV4-2 and TRBJ2-2; perhaps D is TRBD1 or TRBD2 (5 bases each). Trimming took off 4 bases at V and 2 bases at J, with 8 bases between the two ends. Germline V gene sequence: CDR1 LGHNA, CDR2 YNFKEQ. The CDR3 consists of 14 residues. The CDR3 nucleotides are TGTGCCAGCAGCCCCGGGACCAACACCGGGGAGCTGTTTTTT. Translated: CASSPGTNTGELFF.

The chain joins TRBV12-5 to TRBJ2-2; 9 bases align to TRBD1. Germline V lookup: CDR1 LGHNT, CDR2 FRNRAP. V was pared by 2 bases and J by 1 base, with 5 bases of the junction left unmatched. The CDR3 covers 17 residues. CDR3 residues: CASGLLTGGWNTGELFF. The CDR3 bases are TGTGCTAGTGGTTTGCTCACAGGGGGCTGGAACACCGGGGAGCTGTTTTTT.

This clone came up a few times. The CDR3 bases are TGTGCCAGCAGCGCGTTAGGGTTAGATACGCAGTATTTT. It specifies CASSALGLDTQYF. The chain employs TRBV7-9 and TRBJ2-3; D unresolved. CDR1 and CDR2 (germline): SEHNR, FQNEAQ (reference sequence). The CDR3 is 13 residues long. V shed 5 bases and J shed 5 bases, with 11 bases lying between them.